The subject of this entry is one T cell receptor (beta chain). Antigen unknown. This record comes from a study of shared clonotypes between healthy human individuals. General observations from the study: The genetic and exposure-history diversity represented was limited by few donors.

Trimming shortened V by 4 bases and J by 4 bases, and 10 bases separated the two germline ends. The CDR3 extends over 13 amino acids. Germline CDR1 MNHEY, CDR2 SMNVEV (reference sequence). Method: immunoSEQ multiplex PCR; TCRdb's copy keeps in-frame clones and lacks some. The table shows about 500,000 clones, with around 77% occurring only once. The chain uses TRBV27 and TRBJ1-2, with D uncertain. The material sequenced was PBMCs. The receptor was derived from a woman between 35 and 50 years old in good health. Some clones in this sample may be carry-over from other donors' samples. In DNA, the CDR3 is TGTGCCAGCAGTTACCAGGCGGCCTATGGCTACACCTTC. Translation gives CASSYQAAYGYTF.